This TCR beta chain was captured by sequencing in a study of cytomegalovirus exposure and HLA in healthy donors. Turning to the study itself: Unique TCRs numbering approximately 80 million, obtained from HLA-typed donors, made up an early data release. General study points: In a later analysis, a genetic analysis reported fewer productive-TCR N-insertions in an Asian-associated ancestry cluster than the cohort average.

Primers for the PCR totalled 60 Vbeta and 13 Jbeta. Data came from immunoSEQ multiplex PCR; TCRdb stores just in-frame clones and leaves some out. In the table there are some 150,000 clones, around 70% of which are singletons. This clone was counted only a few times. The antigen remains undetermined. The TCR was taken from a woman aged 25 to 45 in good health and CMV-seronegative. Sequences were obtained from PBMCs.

The CDR3 sequence is CASSSREAGQFF. Here the CDR3 DNA reads TGTGCCAGCAGTTCCCGGGAGGCGGGACAGTTCTTC. The chain carries TRBV25-1 and TRBJ2-1; 7 nucleotides agree with TRBD2. Germline values: CDR1 MGHDK, CDR2 SYGVNS. The CDR3 totals 12 residues. With 5 bases clipped from V and 13 bases from J, the junction kept 8 bases outside the gene matches.